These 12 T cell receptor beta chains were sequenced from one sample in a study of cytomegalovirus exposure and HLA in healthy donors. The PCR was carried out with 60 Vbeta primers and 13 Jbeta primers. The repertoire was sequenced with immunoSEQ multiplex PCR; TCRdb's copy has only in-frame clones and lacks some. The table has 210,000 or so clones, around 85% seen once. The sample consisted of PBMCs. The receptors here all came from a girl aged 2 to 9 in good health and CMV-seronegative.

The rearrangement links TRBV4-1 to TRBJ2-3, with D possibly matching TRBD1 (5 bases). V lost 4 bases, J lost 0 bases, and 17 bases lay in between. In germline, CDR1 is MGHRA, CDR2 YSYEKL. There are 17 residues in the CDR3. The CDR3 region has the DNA TGCGCCAGCAGCCCGTTTGGACGGACATCTAGCACAGATACGCAGTATTTT. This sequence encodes CASSPFGRTSSTDTQYF.

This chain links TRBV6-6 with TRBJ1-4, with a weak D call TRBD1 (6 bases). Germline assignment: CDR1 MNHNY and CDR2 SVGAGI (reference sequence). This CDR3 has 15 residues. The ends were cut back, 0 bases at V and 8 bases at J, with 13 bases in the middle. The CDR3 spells CASSYSGGAGEKLFF. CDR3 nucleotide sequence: TGTGCCAGCAGTTACTCGGGGGGGGCCGGCGAAAAACTGTTTTTT.

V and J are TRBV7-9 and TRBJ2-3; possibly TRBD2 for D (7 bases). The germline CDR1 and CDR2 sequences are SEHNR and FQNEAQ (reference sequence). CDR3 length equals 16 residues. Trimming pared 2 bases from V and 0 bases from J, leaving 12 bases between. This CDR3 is CASSLTGRVSTDTQYF. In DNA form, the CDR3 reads TGTGCCAGCAGCTTAACAGGGAGGGTCAGCACAGATACGCAGTATTTT.

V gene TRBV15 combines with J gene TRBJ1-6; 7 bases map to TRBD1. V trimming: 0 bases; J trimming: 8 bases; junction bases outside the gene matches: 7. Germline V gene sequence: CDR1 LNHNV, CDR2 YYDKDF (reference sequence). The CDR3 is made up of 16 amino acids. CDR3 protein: CATSRDRDRVDSPLHF. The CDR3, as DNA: TGTGCCACCAGCAGAGATCGAGACAGGGTGGATTCACCCCTCCACTTT.

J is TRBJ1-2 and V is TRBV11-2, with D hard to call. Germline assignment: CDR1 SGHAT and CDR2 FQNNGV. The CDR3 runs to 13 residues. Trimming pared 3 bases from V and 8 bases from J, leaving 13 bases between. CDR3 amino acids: CASSFIGSLGYTF. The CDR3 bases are TGTGCCAGCAGCTTTATCGGGTCCCTAGGCTACACCTTC.

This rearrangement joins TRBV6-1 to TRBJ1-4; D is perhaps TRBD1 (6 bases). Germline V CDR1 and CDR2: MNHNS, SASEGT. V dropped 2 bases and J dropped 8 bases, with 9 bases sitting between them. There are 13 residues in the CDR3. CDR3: CASSERGGEKLFF. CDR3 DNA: TGTGCCAGCAGTGAAAGGGGGGGGGAAAAACTGTTTTTT.

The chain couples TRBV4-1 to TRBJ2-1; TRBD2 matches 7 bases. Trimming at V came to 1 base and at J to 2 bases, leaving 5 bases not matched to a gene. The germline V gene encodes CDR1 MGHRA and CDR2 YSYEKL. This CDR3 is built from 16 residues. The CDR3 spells CASSQVPAGTYNEQFF. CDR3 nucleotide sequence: TGCGCCAGCAGCCAAGTCCCAGCGGGGACCTACAATGAGCAGTTCTTC.

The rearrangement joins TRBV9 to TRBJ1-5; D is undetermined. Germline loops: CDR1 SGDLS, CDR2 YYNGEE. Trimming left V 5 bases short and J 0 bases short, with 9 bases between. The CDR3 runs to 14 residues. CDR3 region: CASSPENSNQPQHF. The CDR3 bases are TGTGCCAGCAGTCCAGAAAATAGCAATCAGCCCCAGCATTTT.

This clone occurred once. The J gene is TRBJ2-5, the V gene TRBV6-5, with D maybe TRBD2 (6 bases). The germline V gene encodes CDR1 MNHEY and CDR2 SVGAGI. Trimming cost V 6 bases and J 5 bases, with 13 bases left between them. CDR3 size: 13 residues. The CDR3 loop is CASSSPSAETQYF. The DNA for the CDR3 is TGTGCCAGCAGCTCACCTAGCGCGGAGACCCAGTACTTC.

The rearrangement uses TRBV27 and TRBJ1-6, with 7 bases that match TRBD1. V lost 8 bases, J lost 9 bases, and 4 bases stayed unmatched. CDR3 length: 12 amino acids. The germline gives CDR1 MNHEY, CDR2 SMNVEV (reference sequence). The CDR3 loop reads CASWAGGSPLHF. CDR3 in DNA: TGTGCCAGCTGGGCAGGGGGTTCACCCCTCCACTTT.

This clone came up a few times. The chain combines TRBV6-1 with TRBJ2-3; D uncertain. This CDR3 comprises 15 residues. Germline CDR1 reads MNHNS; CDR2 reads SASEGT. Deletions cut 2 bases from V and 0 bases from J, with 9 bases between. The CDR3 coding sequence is TGTGCCAGCAGTGAAACATATGCTAGCACAGATACGCAGTATTTT. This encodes CASSETYASTDTQYF.

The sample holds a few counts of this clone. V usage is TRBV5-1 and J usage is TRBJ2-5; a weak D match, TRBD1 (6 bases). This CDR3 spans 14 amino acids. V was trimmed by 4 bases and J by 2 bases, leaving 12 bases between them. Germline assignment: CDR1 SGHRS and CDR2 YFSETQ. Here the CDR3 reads CASSRGSEQETQYF. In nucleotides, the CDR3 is TGCGCCAGCAGCAGGGGGTCGGAACAAGAGACCCAGTACTTC.